What follows is one T cell receptor (beta chain) and its context. Its antigen is as yet unknown. The source of the sample is a study of cytomegalovirus exposure and HLA in healthy donors. General study points: The study flagged some 170 TCR beta chains as cytomegalovirus-associated. A later analysis found most CMV-associated TCR beta chains apparently HLA-restricted.

The germline V gene has CDR1 SGHRS and CDR2 YFSETQ. CDR3 length: 12 residues. V lost 4 bases and J lost 0, with 3 bases in between. With 60 Vbeta and 13 Jbeta primers, the PCR was carried out. TCRdb keeps only in-frame clones here, not all; method: immunoSEQ multiplex PCR. The sample has 150,000 to 180,000 clones; approximately 79% are singletons. The receptor was isolated from a woman in her forties or fifties in good health and CMV-seropositive. Sample: PBMCs. The chain is built from TRBV5-1 and TRBJ2-3; D unclear. The DNA of the CDR3 is TGCGCCAGCAGCCCGAGCACAGATACGCAGTATTTT. It specifies CASSPSTDTQYF.